A selection of T cell receptor beta chains follows, all from one sample in a study of T cell responses to AZD1222 COVID-19 vaccine. The table came from immunoSEQ multiplex PCR; TCRdb's copy has only in-frame clones and leaves some out. The data show 110,000 or so clones, 80% to 95% seen once. Sequences were derived from peripheral blood, sampled 28 days after the second dose of the MenACWY control vaccine. These receptors were collected from an adult who received the MenACWY meningococcal vaccine as a control. CDR3s include the opening cysteine and the closing phenylalanine or tryptophan. The D gene is left open where the match is weak. Only some rows state a clone size, as once, few, many or a class for expanded clones.

D gene	J gene	clone size	V gene	CDR3 protein	CDR3 DNA
NA	TRBJ2-1	NA	TRBV7-2	CASSLEPGRQFF	TGTGCCAGCAGCTTAGAACCGGGTCGGCAGTTCTTC
NA	TRBJ2-2	NA	TRBV19	CASSLTANTGELFF	TGTGCCAGTAGTCTGACCGCGAACACCGGGGAGCTGTTTTTT
NA	TRBJ2-3	NA	TRBV27	CASRQLTDTQYF	TGTGCCAGCAGACAGCTCACAGATACGCAGTATTTT
NA	TRBJ2-4	once	TRBV18	CASSPAGAPYIQYF	TGTGCCAGCTCACCGGCCGGGGCGCCTTACATTCAGTACTTC
TRBD2	TRBJ2-1	NA	TRBV7-3	CASSEIAGSSYNEQFF	TGTGCCAGCAGCGAGATAGCGGGGAGCTCCTACAATGAGCAGTTCTTC
TRBD2	TRBJ2-2	NA	TRBV7-2	CASSLGLAGGLGGELFF	TGTGCCAGCAGCTTGGGACTAGCGGGGGGGCTAGGCGGGGAGCTGTTTTTT
NA	TRBJ2-1	NA	TRBV29-1	CSVPGNEQFF	TGCAGCGTTCCGGGGAATGAGCAGTTCTTC
TRBD2	TRBJ2-3	NA	TRBV2	CASSFLGGSTDTQYF	TGTGCCAGCAGTTTCTTGGGGGGGAGCACAGATACGCAGTATTTT
TRBD2	TRBJ2-7	NA	TRBV3-1/TRBV3-2	CASSSDDGLAGGLDEQYF	TGTGCCAGCAGCTCGGACGATGGACTAGCGGGAGGGCTGGACGAGCAGTACTTC
NA	TRBJ2-2	NA	TRBV27	CASSSLTSRTGELFF	TGTGCCAGCAGTTCGTTAACAAGCAGAACCGGGGAGCTGTTTTTT
NA	TRBJ2-3	NA	TRBV21-1	CASSSPGLAGGVSDPDTQYF	TGTGCCAGCAGCTCCCCGGGACTAGCGGGAGGAGTATCCGATCCAGATACGCAGTATTTT
NA	TRBJ2-1	medium-sized	TRBV18	CASVDEGSHGEQFF	TGTGCCAGCGTGGATGAGGGAAGCCACGGTGAGCAGTTCTTC
NA	TRBJ2-1	once	TRBV7-9	CASSRAYEQFF	TGTGCCAGCAGCAGGGCATATGAGCAGTTCTTC
NA	TRBJ2-1	NA	TRBV7-2	CASSLGAPYNEQFF	TGTGCCAGCAGCTTAGGGGCTCCCTACAATGAGCAGTTCTTC
TRBD1	TRBJ1-6	NA	TRBV6-5	CASTKDRGNSPLHF	TGTGCCAGCACCAAGGACAGGGGTAATTCACCCCTCCACTTT
TRBD1	TRBJ2-2	NA	TRBV12-3/TRBV12-4	CASSSTGDGELFF	TGTGCCAGCAGTTCGACAGGGGACGGGGAGCTGTTTTTT
TRBD2	TRBJ2-3	NA	TRBV27	CATKLSGRTDTQYF	TGTGCCACCAAACTTAGCGGGAGGACAGATACGCAGTATTTT
NA	TRBJ2-5	NA	TRBV3-1/TRBV3-2	CASSHRTETQYF	TGTGCCAGCAGCCATCGTACAGAGACCCAGTACTTC
NA	TRBJ2-5	once	TRBV7-2	CASSSGKNQGQETQYF	TGTGCCAGCAGCTCAGGGAAAAACCAAGGGCAAGAGACCCAGTACTTC
NA	TRBJ2-3	NA	TRBV6-1	CASSDSTDTQYF	TGTGCCAGCAGTGATAGCACAGATACGCAGTATTTT
NA	TRBJ1-5	NA	TRBV12-3/TRBV12-4	CASSARGVQPQHF	TGTGCCAGCAGTGCTAGGGGGGTTCAGCCCCAGCATTTT
NA	TRBJ2-3	NA	TRBV9	CASSPHNGGGTDTQYF	TGTGCCAGCAGCCCCCACAACGGGGGAGGAACAGATACGCAGTATTTT
TRBD1	TRBJ1-6	NA	TRBV5-1	CASSPQGFNSPLHF	TGCGCCAGCAGCCCACAGGGGTTTAATTCACCCCTCCACTTT
NA	TRBJ2-1	NA	TRBV27	CASSLRTGSNEQFF	TGTGCCAGCAGCCTTCGGACGGGCAGCAATGAGCAGTTCTTC
NA	TRBJ2-3	NA	TRBV20-1	CSASPTVEMGETSTDTQYF	TGCAGTGCTAGTCCGACAGTGGAAATGGGGGAAACTAGCACAGATACGCAGTATTTT
NA	TRBJ2-7	NA	TRBV2	CASSDIRLTYEQYF	TGTGCCAGCAGTGATATTCGCCTTACCTACGAGCAGTACTTC
NA	TRBJ2-5	NA	TRBV28	CASSLLRGGGVQETQYF	TGTGCCAGCAGTTTATTAAGGGGGGGCGGGGTCCAAGAGACCCAGTACTTC
TRBD2	TRBJ2-2	NA	TRBV7-9	CASSLYRGGLAVTGELFF	TGTGCCAGCAGCCTCTACAGGGGCGGACTAGCGGTAACCGGGGAGCTGTTTTTT
NA	TRBJ1-5	NA	TRBV19	CASSIARVRGRDQPQHF	TGTGCCAGTAGTATAGCCAGGGTTAGGGGACGAGATCAGCCCCAGCATTTT
TRBD1	TRBJ2-3	NA	TRBV7-3	CASRQGAADTQYF	TGTGCCTCTAGACAGGGGGCGGCAGATACGCAGTATTTT
TRBD1	TRBJ2-3	once	TRBV6-4	CASSDSWTGGPDTQYF	TGTGCCAGCAGTGACTCGTGGACAGGGGGCCCAGATACGCAGTATTTT
NA	TRBJ1-4	NA	TRBV4-1	CASSHGLRSEKLFF	TGCGCCAGCAGCCATGGGCTAAGAAGTGAAAAACTGTTTTTT
TRBD1	TRBJ1-2	NA	TRBV28	CASTGQGGGYTF	TGTGCCAGCACAGGACAGGGGGGCGGCTACACCTTC
NA	TRBJ2-5	NA	TRBV7-6	CASSPEIQYF	TGTGCCAGCAGCCCCGAGATACAGTACTTC
NA	TRBJ1-5	NA	TRBV28	CASSSGIGNQPQHF	TGTGCCAGCAGTTCCGGGATCGGCAATCAGCCCCAGCATTTT
TRBD1	TRBJ1-2	NA	TRBV29-1	CSVEQGAGGYTF	TGCAGCGTTGAACAGGGGGCTGGAGGCTACACCTTC
NA	TRBJ2-5	NA	TRBV6-2/TRBV6-3	CASSYAHGQLYF	TGTGCCAGCAGTTACGCCCACGGTCAGCTGTACTTC
NA	TRBJ2-5	NA	TRBV5-1	CASSLGAAQETQYF	TGCGCCAGCAGCTTGGGGGCAGCACAAGAGACCCAGTACTTC
NA	TRBJ1-5	NA	TRBV28	CASSEGNQPQHF	TGTGCCAGCAGTGAAGGCAATCAGCCCCAGCATTTT
NA	TRBJ2-3	NA	TRBV12-3/TRBV12-4	CASKGGGTDTQYF	TGTGCCAGCAAGGGAGGAGGCACAGATACGCAGTATTTT
NA	TRBJ1-1	few	TRBV20-1	CSASRGTTEAFF	TGCAGTGCTAGTCGCGGCACCACTGAAGCTTTCTTT
TRBD1	TRBJ1-1	NA	TRBV9	CASSVETGGVGKAFF	TGTGCCAGCAGCGTAGAGACAGGGGGCGTTGGTAAAGCTTTCTTT
TRBD2	TRBJ2-1	NA	TRBV6-5	CASSYVASGVNEQFF	TGTGCCAGCAGTTACGTGGCTAGCGGGGTCAATGAGCAGTTCTTC
TRBD1	TRBJ1-5	NA	TRBV6-5	CASSLTGGEQPQHF	TGTGCCAGCAGTTTGACAGGGGGCGAACAGCCCCAGCATTTT
NA	TRBJ2-3	NA	TRBV7-8	CASSERDRSSGDTQYF	TGTGCCAGCAGCGAACGGGACAGGTCTAGCGGGGATACGCAGTATTTT
TRBD2	TRBJ2-7	NA	TRBV28	CASSLPGGLAGEGRYEQYF	TGTGCCAGCAGTCTCCCAGGGGGACTAGCGGGTGAAGGAAGATACGAGCAGTACTTC
NA	TRBJ2-5	NA	TRBV9	CASSVGNTWEGARETQYF	TGTGCCAGCAGCGTAGGTAATACGTGGGAGGGGGCCAGGGAGACCCAGTACTTC
TRBD2	TRBJ2-7	few	TRBV7-9	CASSSRLAGSYEQYF	TGTGCCAGCAGCTCGCGACTAGCGGGATCCTACGAGCAGTACTTC
TRBD2	TRBJ2-3	NA	TRBV28	CASSPTSDSSTDTQYF	TGTGCCAGCAGTCCCACTAGCGACTCTAGCACAGATACGCAGTATTTT
NA	TRBJ1-1	NA	TRBV19	CASSGRVLGTEAFF	TGTGCCAGTAGTGGCAGGGTCCTTGGCACTGAAGCTTTCTTT
TRBD1	TRBJ2-2	NA	TRBV10-3	CATSGTGNTGELFF	TGTGCCACATCCGGGACAGGAAACACCGGGGAGCTGTTTTTT
NA	TRBJ2-7	NA	TRBV5-4	CASSSAGSGSYEQYF	TGTGCCAGCAGCTCCGCGGGTAGCGGCTCCTACGAGCAGTACTTC
NA	TRBJ1-6	NA	TRBV4-2	CASSQRQKSSPLHF	TGTGCCAGCAGCCAGCGACAGAAAAGTTCACCCCTCCACTTT
NA	TRBJ1-2	NA	TRBV7-6	CASSLGGTLNLANYGYTF	TGTGCCAGCAGCTTAGGAGGGACCCTTAACCTAGCTAACTATGGCTACACCTTC
TRBD2	TRBJ2-5	NA	TRBV19	CASSIRVRLAGAIQETQYF	TGTGCCAGTAGTATAAGGGTTCGGCTAGCGGGAGCCATCCAAGAGACCCAGTACTTC
NA	TRBJ2-7	NA	TRBV7-9	CAGRQDHSYEQYF	TGTGCCGGACGACAGGACCACTCCTACGAGCAGTACTTC
NA	TRBJ2-7	NA	TRBV2	CASTQVGKKIHEQYF	TGTGCCAGCACGCAGGTGGGAAAAAAGATCCACGAGCAGTACTTC